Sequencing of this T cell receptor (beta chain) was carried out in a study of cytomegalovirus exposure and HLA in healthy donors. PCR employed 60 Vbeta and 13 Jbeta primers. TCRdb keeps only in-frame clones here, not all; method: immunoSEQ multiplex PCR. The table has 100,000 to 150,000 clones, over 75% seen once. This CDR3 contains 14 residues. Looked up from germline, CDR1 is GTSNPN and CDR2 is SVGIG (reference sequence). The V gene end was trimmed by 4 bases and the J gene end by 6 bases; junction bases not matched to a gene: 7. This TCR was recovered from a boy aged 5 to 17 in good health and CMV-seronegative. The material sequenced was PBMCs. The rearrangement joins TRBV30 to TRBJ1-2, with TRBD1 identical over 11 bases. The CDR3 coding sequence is TGTGCCTGGACCCGGGACAGGGGGAAGGATGGCTACACCTTC. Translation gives CAWTRDRGKDGYTF.